The rows below give T cell receptor beta chains drawn from one sample of a study of siplizumab effects on memory and regulatory T cells. Libraries were prepared by immunoSEQ multiplex PCR; TCRdb keeps only in-frame clonotypes and omits some of them. Among approximately 100,000 clones listed, about nine tenths were seen once. Specimen: non-Treg CD4+ T cells sorted from blood. The source is a human donor in good health. CDR3s include the opening cysteine and the closing phenylalanine or tryptophan. Each record gives: clone size, D gene, V gene, J gene, CDR3 DNA, CDR3 protein. The D gene is left open where the match is weak. Expanded clones get a size class; other rows say once, few or many, or leave the size out.

clone size: -; D gene: -; V gene: TRBV11-2; J gene: TRBJ2-7; CDR3 DNA: TGTGCCAGCAGCTTAGTTGGACTCATAGCCAGCGAGCAGTACTTC; CDR3 protein: CASSLVGLIASEQYF
clone size: -; D gene: -; V gene: TRBV7-9; J gene: TRBJ2-7; CDR3 DNA: TGTGCCACCCACCCGAGCTCGGCCCCCTACGAGCAGTACTTC; CDR3 protein: CATHPSSAPYEQYF
clone size: -; D gene: -; V gene: TRBV6-6; J gene: TRBJ2-2; CDR3 DNA: TGTGCCAGCAGTTACGCGGGGACGGAGTTGGGCGGGGAGCTGTTTTTT; CDR3 protein: CASSYAGTELGGELFF
clone size: -; D gene: -; V gene: TRBV4-2; J gene: TRBJ2-5; CDR3 DNA: TGTGCCAGCAGCCAAGATCCCTCGGGGGTGCAGACCCAGTACTTC; CDR3 protein: CASSQDPSGVQTQYF
clone size: -; D gene: TRBD2; V gene: TRBV28; J gene: TRBJ2-2; CDR3 DNA: TGTGCCAGCAGCCCGTGGGGGGGACTAGCGGGAGTAACGAACACCGGGGAGCTGTTTTTT; CDR3 protein: CASSPWGGLAGVTNTGELFF
clone size: once; D gene: -; V gene: TRBV9; J gene: TRBJ2-3; CDR3 DNA: TGTGCCAGCGAGGGGCCGAACACAGATACGCAGTATTTT; CDR3 protein: CASEGPNTDTQYF
clone size: -; D gene: TRBD1; V gene: TRBV7-6; J gene: TRBJ1-4; CDR3 DNA: TGTGCCAGCAGCCCGACAGGGATGAATGAAAAACTGTTTTTT; CDR3 protein: CASSPTGMNEKLFF
clone size: -; D gene: -; V gene: TRBV14; J gene: TRBJ2-3; CDR3 DNA: TGTGCCAGCAGACCTCCGGGACCCCGCACAGATACGCAGTATTTT; CDR3 protein: CASRPPGPRTDTQYF
clone size: -; D gene: TRBD2; V gene: TRBV7-2; J gene: TRBJ2-7; CDR3 DNA: TGTGCCAGCAGCTTTACTAGCGGGACCAACGAGCAGTACTTC; CDR3 protein: CASSFTSGTNEQYF
clone size: -; D gene: TRBD1; V gene: TRBV5-1; J gene: TRBJ2-5; CDR3 DNA: TGCGCCAGCAGCTTGGCAGGGGGCCAAGAGACCCAGTACTTC; CDR3 protein: CASSLAGGQETQYF
clone size: -; D gene: TRBD2; V gene: TRBV4-2; J gene: TRBJ2-5; CDR3 DNA: TGTGCCAGCAGCCAAAGGATAGCGGGAGGGATAGAGACCCAGTACTTC; CDR3 protein: CASSQRIAGGIETQYF
clone size: -; D gene: TRBD2; V gene: TRBV7-3; J gene: TRBJ2-1; CDR3 DNA: TGTGCCAGCAGCTTAGGTAGGACGGGAGGGACCAATGAGCAGTTCTTC; CDR3 protein: CASSLGRTGGTNEQFF
clone size: -; D gene: -; V gene: TRBV7-2; J gene: TRBJ2-7; CDR3 DNA: TGTGCCAGCAGCTTTCGCTACGAGCAGTACTTC; CDR3 protein: CASSFRYEQYF
clone size: -; D gene: TRBD2; V gene: TRBV4-3; J gene: TRBJ2-5; CDR3 DNA: TGCGCCAGCAGCCAAGCGGCCGTCCGCGGGGGAGAGACCCAGTACTTC; CDR3 protein: CASSQAAVRGGETQYF
clone size: once; D gene: -; V gene: TRBV4-3; J gene: TRBJ1-6; CDR3 DNA: TGCGCCAGCAGCCAAGATAGACAGGACCCGGTGGGCTCCTATAATTCACCCCTCCACTTT; CDR3 protein: CASSQDRQDPVGSYNSPLHF
clone size: -; D gene: TRBD1; V gene: TRBV19; J gene: TRBJ2-3; CDR3 DNA: TGTGCCAGTAGTCTCGGACCGGGACAGACGCAGTATTTT; CDR3 protein: CASSLGPGQTQYF
clone size: -; D gene: TRBD1; V gene: TRBV13; J gene: TRBJ1-2; CDR3 DNA: TGTGCCAGCAGCCTCCTGACAGGGCGAGGCTATGGCTACACCTTC; CDR3 protein: CASSLLTGRGYGYTF
clone size: -; D gene: -; V gene: TRBV7-2; J gene: TRBJ2-7; CDR3 DNA: TGTGCCAGCAGCTCTAAAGATCCATTTCGGAGGATCGACGAGCAGTACTTC; CDR3 protein: CASSSKDPFRRIDEQYF
clone size: -; D gene: TRBD1; V gene: TRBV2; J gene: TRBJ1-2; CDR3 DNA: TGTGCCAGCAGCCGAACGGGACAGGGGGCCCGTATCTCCTTC; CDR3 protein: CASSRTGQGARISF
clone size: -; D gene: -; V gene: TRBV4-2; J gene: TRBJ2-5; CDR3 DNA: TGTGCCAGCAGCCAAGATTGGGGCAGCCAAGAGACCCAGTACTTC; CDR3 protein: CASSQDWGSQETQYF